One and the same sample provided the 17 T cell receptor beta chains below, sequenced in a study of T cells in Graves' hyperthyroidism and ophthalmopathy. TCR beta CDR3 regions were amplified from RNA. Initially, a first-round RT-PCR of the TCR CDR3 employed the HTBI primer set. TCRdb independently ran MiXCR on the multiplex PCR reads; one entry per CDR3 protein. In the table there are about 690,000 distinct CDR3 sequences, approximately 15% of which are singletons. Sequenced input: blood. The receptors were sampled from a man aged 50-59 years with Graves' hyperthyroidism.

This sequence joins TRBV12-3 or TRBV12-4 and TRBJ2-7; 7 bases agree with TRBD1. CDR3 length: 14 residues. Germline trimming cut 7 bases from V and 2 bases from J; bases unmatched to any gene: 8. The DNA for the CDR3 is TGTGCCAGCACTATCAGACAGGGAACCTACGAGCAGTACTTC. Protein: CASTIRQGTYEQYF.

This clonotype came up a few times. The rearrangement uses TRBV19 and TRBJ2-2, with 10 bases fitting TRBD1. The CDR3 runs to 16 residues. The V gene end was trimmed by 4 bases and the J gene end by 1 base; junction bases not matched to a gene: 3. The germline V gene has CDR1 LNHDA and CDR2 SQIVND (reference sequence). The CDR3 is CASSTWTGGNTGELFF. CDR3 DNA: TGTGCCAGTAGTACCTGGACAGGGGGGAACACCGGGGAGCTGTTTTTT.

This clonotype has only a few counts. This chain links TRBV30 with TRBJ2-3; D is uncertain. In germline, CDR1 is GTSNPN, CDR2 SVGIG (reference sequence). The CDR3 runs to 11 residues. The ends were cut back, 4 bases at V and 4 bases at J, with 6 bases in the middle. CDR3 residues: CAWNIADTQYF. CDR3 DNA sequence: TGTGCCTGGAATATAGCAGATACGCAGTATTTT.

The table lists this clonotype with many counts. The rearrangement joins TRBV19 to TRBJ2-1; 10 nucleotides match TRBD2. Germline V gene data show CDR1 as LNHDA and CDR2 as SQIVND (reference sequence). V lost 6 bases, J lost 7 bases, and 12 bases stayed unmatched. The CDR3 covers 16 residues. The CDR3 is CASSLGLGLAVNEQFF. CDR3 nucleotide sequence: TGTGCCAGTAGCCTAGGGCTTGGACTAGCGGTTAATGAGCAGTTCTTC.

The V and J genes are TRBV28 and TRBJ1-6, with D unresolved. The V gene lost 4 bases and the J gene lost 10 bases, with 20 bases spanning the gap. The CDR3 is made up of 16 amino acids. The V gene's germline CDR1 is MDHEN and CDR2 SYDVKM. The CDR3 sequence is CASSWRAFGLGSPLHF. The CDR3, as DNA: TGTGCCAGCAGTTGGAGAGCTTTTGGCCTGGGATCACCCCTCCACTTT.

Ten or more counts support this clonotype. The chain uses TRBV28 and TRBJ2-7; TRBD1 agrees at 7 bases. The V and J ends lost 8 bases and 0 bases, in that order; junction bases with no gene match: 4. There are 13 residues in the CDR3. Looked up from germline, CDR1 is MDHEN and CDR2 is SYDVKM. This CDR3 reads CASHRGPSYEQYF. The CDR3 DNA follows: TGTGCCAGCCACAGGGGTCCCTCCTACGAGCAGTACTTC.

This clonotype has only a few counts. The chain employs TRBV12-3 or TRBV12-4 and TRBJ2-3; TRBD2 matches 8 bases. With V trimmed by 7 bases and J by 3 bases, 6 bases remained unmatched. CDR3 length equals 14 residues. CDR3 sequence reads: CASTIGGGTDTQYF. The DNA of the CDR3 is TGTGCCAGCACCATCGGGGGGGGGACAGATACGCAGTATTTT.

The sample holds many counts of this clonotype. The chain joins TRBV11-3 to TRBJ2-7; 8 bases match TRBD1. Germline-derived CDR1 and CDR2 are SGHNT and YENEEA. V shed 4 bases, J shed 3 bases, and the junction held 5 bases outside the gene matches. The CDR3 extends over 14 amino acids. This chain's CDR3 is CASSSGQGGYEQYF. The DNA of the CDR3 is TGTGCCAGCAGCTCAGGACAGGGCGGCTACGAGCAGTACTTC.

The chain links TRBV15 to TRBJ2-7; D not resolved. This CDR3 is built from 15 residues. Germline CDR1 is LNHNV and CDR2 is YYDKDF (reference sequence). V lost 0 bases and J 0 bases, leaving 9 bases between the germline ends. This CDR3 reads CATSRERHFSYEQYF. The CDR3 nucleotides read TGTGCCACCAGCAGAGAGAGACACTTCTCCTACGAGCAGTACTTC.

The J gene is TRBJ1-6, the V gene TRBV20-1; no definite D call. V lost 3 bases to trimming and J lost 5 bases, with 14 bases between them. This CDR3 spans 15 amino acids. Germline CDR1 DFQATT, CDR2 SNEGSKA (reference sequence). The CDR3 protein is CSARDHLRDNSPLHF. CDR3 nucleotides: TGCAGTGCTAGGGACCACCTGAGGGATAATTCACCCCTCCACTTT.

CDR3 coding DNA: TGCAGTGCTAGAGGTTCGGCCCTTAGGAACACCGGGGAGCTGTTTTTT. Translated, it gives CSARGSALRNTGELFF. The chain is built from TRBV20-1 and TRBJ2-2; D is uncertain. CDR3 length: 16 residues. Germline V gene sequence: CDR1 DFQATT, CDR2 SNEGSKA (reference sequence). V shed 1 base and J shed 1 base, with 13 bases lying between them.

Worth noting for this clonotype: A much larger clone is a single base away; this may be a read error. This chain uses TRBV28 with TRBJ2-1, with D possibly being TRBD1 or TRBD2 (5 bases each). This CDR3 is 15 amino acids long. Germline V lookup: CDR1 MDHEN, CDR2 SYDVKM. The CDR3 loop is CAGRDEGSNYNEQFF. CDR3 coding DNA: TGTGCCGGCAGAGACGAGGGGTCAAACTACAATGAGCAGTTCTTC.

The V call is TRBV7-8, the J call TRBJ2-1; perhaps TRBD2 as D (5 bases). Germline V gene data show CDR1 as SGHVS and CDR2 as FQNEAQ. The CDR3 extends over 16 amino acids. The germline V and J ends were trimmed by 5 bases and 6 bases, with 20 bases remaining between them. The chain's CDR3 is CASSQDEGAGSNEQFF. The CDR3 nucleotides read TGTGCCAGCAGCCAAGATGAGGGAGCCGGCAGCAATGAGCAGTTCTTC.

The table lists this clonotype with many counts. The chain joins TRBV27 to TRBJ1-1; the match to TRBD1 covers 7 bases. Per the germline V gene, CDR1 is MNHEY and CDR2 is SMNVEV (reference sequence). V was pared by 5 bases and J by 0 bases, with 6 bases of the junction left unmatched. This CDR3 has 15 residues. CDR3 DNA sequence: TGTGCCAGCAGTATGAAAGGGACAGTGAACACTGAAGCTTTCTTT. Amino acid sequence: CASSMKGTVNTEAFF.

The chain is built from TRBV7-9 and TRBJ2-2; 11 nucleotides line up with TRBD2. The ends lost 5 bases at V and 6 bases at J; junction bases unmatched: 8. The CDR3 is 16 amino acids. The germline V gene has CDR1 SEHNR and CDR2 FQNEAQ (reference sequence). The DNA of the CDR3 is TGTGCCAGCAGCCCTCTAGCGGGAGGCAGATCCGGGGAGCTGTTTTTT. Residues: CASSPLAGGRSGELFF. Combining the CDR3 with reference TRBV7-9 and TRBJ2-2 gives the whole variable domain DTGVSQNPRHKITKRGQNVTFRCDPISEHNRLYWYRQTLGQGPEFLTYFQNEAQLEKSRLLSDRFSAERPKGSFSTLEIQRTEQGDSAMYLCASSPLAGGRSGELFFGEGSRLTVL.

The genes are TRBV6-1 and TRBJ2-1; 11 nucleotides line up with TRBD2. J lost 6 bases, V lost 5 bases, and 9 bases had no gene match. This CDR3 contains 16 residues. The germline CDR1 and CDR2 sequences are MNHNS and SASEGT. The CDR3 coding sequence is TGTGCCAGCAGTCGGCCCACTAGCGGGAGCGTCAATGAGCAGTTCTTC. As protein: CASSRPTSGSVNEQFF.

This clonotype was seen more than once but under ten times. The chain is built from TRBV20-1 and TRBJ2-7; perhaps TRBD1 as D (6 bases). Germline values: CDR1 DFQATT, CDR2 SNEGSKA (reference sequence). Trimming took 5 bases from V and 1 from J, leaving 18 bases between them. The CDR3 has 15 residues. The CDR3 sequence: CSAFPRGHPSYEQYF. CDR3 DNA: TGCAGTGCTTTTCCACGGGGACATCCTTCCTACGAGCAGTACTTC.